This entry lists 18 T cell receptor beta chains sequenced from one sample in a study of OX40 agonist ivuxolimab in advanced cancers. Sequencing used immunoSEQ multiplex PCR; TCRdb keeps in-frame clones, though not all of them. The sample records about 73,000 clones, 75% to 95% being singletons. The source was CD4+ or CD8+ T cells sorted from blood, collected in a trial of the OX40 agonist ivuxolimab. These receptors were obtained from an adult with an advanced solid tumor such as melanoma, head and neck, liver or kidney cancer.

The V call is TRBV18, the J call TRBJ2-3; tentative D call: TRBD2 (6 bases). The CDR3 covers 14 residues. Trimming took off 10 bases at V and 3 bases at J, with 17 bases between the two ends. Germline lookup yields CDR1 KGHSH and CDR2 LQKENI. The CDR3 loop reads CATMPGTQTDTQYF. DNA of the CDR3: TGTGCCACTATGCCCGGGACTCAAACAGATACGCAGTATTTT.

To note about this clone: One end of the junction fails to match germline, which may point to a read error. The chain is built from TRBV7-2 and TRBJ2-3; TRBD1 might be the D (5 bases). From germline, CDR1 is SGHTA and CDR2 FQGNSA. The CDR3 is made up of 15 amino acids. CDR3 nucleotides: TGTGCCAGCACCTTATTATCAGGGTTAGCAGATACGCAGTATTTT. Protein product: CASTLLSGLADTQYF.

The chain uses TRBV27 and TRBJ2-1, with 7 bases lining up with TRBD1. From germline, CDR1 is MNHEY and CDR2 SMNVEV (reference sequence). With 6 bases clipped from V and 7 bases from J, the junction kept 18 bases outside the gene matches. The CDR3 loop spans 17 amino acids. The CDR3 DNA reads as TGTGCCAGCAGCCTTTTATACCCCGGACAGGCCAAGAATGAGCAGTTCTTC. Translated: CASSLLYPGQAKNEQFF.

The chain couples TRBV7-9 to TRBJ2-7; TRBD2 agrees at 9 bases. This CDR3 spans 18 amino acids. Germline CDR1 is SEHNR and CDR2 is FQNEAQ (reference sequence). V was pared by 3 bases and J by 3 bases, with 15 bases of the junction left unmatched. CDR3: CASSFPDSTSGSLYEQYF. CDR3 sequence (DNA): TGTGCCAGCAGCTTCCCAGACAGCACTAGCGGGTCGCTCTACGAGCAGTACTTC.

V gene TRBV2 combines with J gene TRBJ1-4; TRBD1 might be the D (5 bases). Germline CDR1 is SNHLY and CDR2 is FYNNEI. CDR3 size: 10 residues. With 6 bases removed from V and 12 bases from J, the gap between germline ends came to 8 bases. CDR3 DNA sequence: TGTGCCAGCAGGGGGGGGGAACTGTTTTTT. Its protein is CASRGGELFF.

The chain is built from TRBV19 and TRBJ1-2, with unresolved D. The V end lost 3 bases, the J end lost 8 bases, and 10 bases lay between the germline ends. There are 12 residues in the CDR3. The germline CDR1 and CDR2 sequences are LNHDA and SQIVND (reference sequence). CDR3 protein: CASSIYLGGYTF. DNA of the CDR3: TGTGCCAGTAGTATTTATCTGGGAGGCTACACCTTC.

This CDR3 is CASSLRVGNTIYF. DNA of the CDR3: TGTGCCAGCAGCCTCAGGGTCGGAAACACCATATATTTT. The chain is built from TRBV28 and TRBJ1-3; perhaps TRBD1 as D (5 bases). This CDR3 is 13 amino acids long. V was clipped by 6 bases and J by 4 bases, with 10 bases between them. Germline V gene sequence: CDR1 MDHEN, CDR2 SYDVKM.

CDR3 protein: CSVPRGGATGANVLTF. The CDR3 DNA reads as TGCAGCGTCCCTAGGGGTGGGGCGACCGGGGCCAACGTCCTGACTTTC. V and J are TRBV29-1 and TRBJ2-6; perhaps TRBD1 as D (5 bases). Trimming removed 6 bases from V and 4 bases from J, with 19 bases in between. The CDR3 spans 16 residues. Germline V gene sequence: CDR1 SQVTM, CDR2 ANQGSEA.

The rearrangement joins TRBV27 to TRBJ2-3; 7 bases match TRBD1. Germline CDR1 MNHEY, CDR2 SMNVEV (reference sequence). The CDR3 consists of 15 residues. J lost 3 bases, V lost 8 bases, and 11 bases had no gene match. The CDR3 DNA is TGTGCCAGCGCGAGGGGGACAGTCAGGACAGATACGCAGTATTTT. It translates to CASARGTVRTDTQYF.

A few counts support this clone. CDR3 in amino acids: CASNGMRNTEAFF. DNA for the CDR3: TGTGCCAGCAACGGCATGAGGAACACTGAAGCTTTCTTT. The gene calls are TRBV2 and TRBJ1-1; no firm D call. CDR3 length: 13 amino acids. Germline values: CDR1 SNHLY, CDR2 FYNNEI. Trimming removed 7 bases from V and 1 base from J, with 10 bases in between. The complete variable domain, with remaining parts taken from reference TRBV2 and TRBJ1-1, reads EPEVTQTPSHQVTQMGQEVILRCVPISNHLYFYWYRQILGQKVEFLVSFYNNEISEKSEIFDDQFSVERPDGSNFTLKIRSTKLEDSAMYFCASNGMRNTEAFFGQGTRLTVV.

This rearrangement joins TRBV5-1 to TRBJ2-5; 8 bases line up with TRBD2. Germline CDR1 reads SGHRS; CDR2 reads YFSETQ. Trimming at V came to 4 bases and at J to 7 bases, leaving 6 bases not matched to a gene. This CDR3 has 13 amino acids. CDR3 sequence: CASSQTSDATQYF. The CDR3 nucleotides read TGCGCCAGCAGCCAGACTAGCGATGCGACCCAGTACTTC. Based on the CDR3 plus reference TRBV5-1 and TRBJ2-5, the full variable domain is KAGVTQTPRYLIKTRGQQVTLSCSPISGHRSVSWYQQTPGQGLQFLFEYFSETQRNKGNFPGRFSGRQFSNSRSEMNVSTLELGDSALYLCASSQTSDATQYFGPGTRLLVL.

This clone has a single count. V and J are TRBV15 and TRBJ2-1, with D perhaps matching TRBD2 (5 bases). The CDR3 contains 14 residues. V was clipped by 2 bases and J by 5 bases, with 10 bases between them. Per germline, CDR1 LNHNV and CDR2 YYDKDF (reference sequence). CDR3 loop: CATSRQRTNNEQFF. The DNA of the CDR3 is TGTGCCACCAGCAGACAGCGGACCAACAATGAGCAGTTCTTC.

V gene TRBV29-1 combines with J gene TRBJ2-1; D not resolved. The length of the CDR3 is 14 residues. Germline V gene sequence: CDR1 SQVTM, CDR2 ANQGSEA. Trimming took off 7 bases at V and 3 bases at J, with 16 bases between the two ends. The CDR3 bases are TGCAGCGCTTACCGGGTCCCTATCTACAATGAGCAGTTCTTC. It specifies CSAYRVPIYNEQFF.

This chain connects TRBV19 to TRBJ2-7, with 8 nucleotides matching TRBD2. Germline loops: CDR1 LNHDA, CDR2 SQIVND (reference sequence). V was pared by 2 bases and J by 0 bases, with 18 bases of the junction left unmatched. This CDR3 contains 20 residues. The CDR3 reads CASSIWASGSSSGSSYEQYF. CDR3 DNA: TGTGCCAGTAGTATATGGGCCTCTGGGTCTTCTAGCGGGTCCTCCTACGAGCAGTACTTC.

The chain joins TRBV19 to TRBJ2-7; D ambiguous. The V and J ends lost 8 bases and 7 bases respectively, with 12 bases between them. CDR3 length equals 11 residues. Germline V CDR1 and CDR2: LNHDA, SQIVND (reference sequence). Here the CDR3 reads CASSTQWEQYF. In nucleotides, the CDR3 is TGTGCCAGTTCGACCCAGTGGGAGCAGTACTTC.

The chain uses TRBV14 and TRBJ2-1; D possibly corresponds to TRBD2 (5 bases). Per germline, CDR1 SGHDN and CDR2 FVKESK. V was clipped by 4 bases and J by 1 base, with 14 bases between them. CDR3 length equals 16 residues. The CDR3: CASSPSRPGSYNEQFF. In DNA form, the CDR3 reads TGTGCCAGCAGCCCGTCGCGGCCGGGATCCTACAATGAGCAGTTCTTC.

The DNA for the CDR3 is TGTGCCAGCAGTTTAACCAAGTTAACCTCTGGAAACACCATATATTTT. This codes for CASSLTKLTSGNTIYF. This sequence joins TRBV28 and TRBJ1-3; D gene ambiguous. The CDR3 runs 16 residues. V lost 2 bases and J lost 0, with 11 bases in between. Germline V CDR1 and CDR2: MDHEN, SYDVKM.

The chain recombines TRBV5-4 with TRBJ2-7, with 8 positions matching TRBD2. Trimming removed 7 bases from V and 7 bases from J; junction bases left unmatched: 16. CDR1 and CDR2 (germline): SGHNT, YYREEE (reference sequence). CDR3 size: 15 residues. CDR3 DNA sequence: TGTGCCAGCGCAACTACCGGGACTAGAATTAGAGAGCAGTACTTC. Encoded protein: CASATTGTRIREQYF.